Below are 25 T cell receptor beta chains sequenced from a single sample in a study of blood T cell repertoires in COVID-19. This table comes from immunoSEQ multiplex PCR, and its TCRdb copy is limited to in-frame clones, with some not included. The profile covers roughly 500,000 clones, with 88% appearing a single time and approximately 2% taken by the ten largest. Sequences were obtained from PBMCs or T cells enriched from blood (not recorded which). These receptors were obtained from a woman in her 40s who had recovered from COVID-19.

Here the CDR3 DNA reads TGTGCCAGCAGCCTTGAGACTAGCACAGATACGCAGTATTTT. Amino acids: CASSLETSTDTQYF. The V gene is TRBV7-9, the J gene TRBJ2-3, with unresolved D. Germline V gives CDR1 SEHNR, CDR2 FQNEAQ (reference sequence). This CDR3 is built from 14 residues. V was shortened by 5 bases and J by 0 bases, with 9 bases between the two germline ends. Filled out from reference TRBV7-9 and TRBJ2-3, the complete variable domain reads DTGVSQNPRHKITKRGQNVTFRCDPISEHNRLYWYRQTLGQGPEFLTYFQNEAQLEKSRLLSDRFSAERPKGSFSTLEIQRTEQGDSAMYLCASSLETSTDTQYFGPGTRLTVL.

This rearrangement joins TRBV11-2 to TRBJ1-2, with 7 bases fitting TRBD1. V was pared by 5 bases and J by 5 bases, with 5 bases of the junction left unmatched. The CDR3 spans 13 residues. Germline values: CDR1 SGHAT, CDR2 FQNNGV. Here the CDR3 reads CASSLDRWYGYTF. The CDR3 DNA reads as TGTGCCAGCAGCCTGGACAGGTGGTATGGCTACACCTTC.

This chain links TRBV5-4 with TRBJ2-1, with 8 bases that match TRBD2. J was trimmed by 5 bases and V by 4 bases; bases with no gene match: 20. The CDR3 extends over 19 amino acids. Looked up from germline, CDR1 is SGHNT and CDR2 is YYREEE (reference sequence). CDR3 sequence (DNA): TGTGCCAGCAGCCGCTCGAGGAGCGGGAGTCGCGCCACCCACAATGAGCAGTTCTTC. Translated: CASSRSRSGSRATHNEQFF.

This clone was counted a single time. This chain uses TRBV4-3 with TRBJ2-7, with a tentative D call TRBD1 (5 bases). Trimming removed 0 bases at V and 4 bases at J, with 10 bases between. The CDR3 runs to 14 residues. Germline CDR1 and CDR2: LGHNA and YSLEER. The CDR3 bases are TGCGCCAGCAGCCAAGACTTTCAGGGTTACGAGCAGTACTTC. Translation: CASSQDFQGYEQYF.

The rearrangement joins TRBV6-2 or TRBV6-3 to TRBJ1-1, with D perhaps TRBD1 (6 bases). This CDR3 has 13 residues. Germline CDR1 MNHEY, CDR2 SVGEGT. The V gene lost 5 bases and the J gene lost 3 bases, with 10 bases spanning the gap. For the CDR3, the DNA is TGTGCCAGCAGTGACTACAGGGACACTGAAGCTTTCTTT. Translated, it gives CASSDYRDTEAFF.

The genes are TRBV12-3 or TRBV12-4 and TRBJ2-7; perhaps TRBD2 as D (5 bases). Trimming took off 2 bases at V and 3 bases at J, with 8 bases between the two ends. This CDR3 is built from 13 residues. The CDR3: CASSLKRIYEQYF. The CDR3 DNA sequence: TGTGCCAGCAGTTTAAAGCGGATCTACGAGCAGTACTTC.

The genes are TRBV6-1 and TRBJ1-1; 7 bases are shared with TRBD1. The CDR3 is 16 residues long. With 4 bases clipped from V and 0 bases from J, the junction kept 8 bases outside the gene matches. CDR1 and CDR2 (germline): MNHNS, SASEGT. This CDR3 reads CASSAEGTALNTEAFF. The CDR3 bases are TGTGCCAGCAGTGCGGAGGGGACAGCGCTGAACACTGAAGCTTTCTTT.

This clone was found a few times. V gene TRBV10-3 combines with J gene TRBJ2-1; D is undetermined. Germline V gives CDR1 ENHRY, CDR2 SYGVKD. CDR3 length equals 13 residues. V was trimmed by 2 bases and J by 12 bases, leaving 14 bases between them. The DNA of the CDR3 is TGTGCCATCAGTGAGAGCTCCAAGTCTTGGCAGTTCTTC. Protein sequence: CAISESSKSWQFF.

CDR3 DNA: TGCGCCAGCAGCCCCGGGAGGGGGACAGCTTTCTCGAACACTGAAGCTTTCTTT. Translating gives CASSPGRGTAFSNTEAFF. The chain has TRBV5-1 and TRBJ1-1; 7 bases map to TRBD1. Germline trimming cut 4 bases from V and 1 base from J; bases unmatched to any gene: 16. The V gene's germline CDR1 is SGHRS and CDR2 YFSETQ. This CDR3 has 18 residues.

V and J are TRBV4-3 and TRBJ2-7, with a weak D call TRBD2 (6 bases). CDR1 is LGHNA, CDR2 YSLEER, per germline. Trimming shortened V by 0 bases and J by 2 bases, and 20 bases separated the two germline ends. The length of the CDR3 is 18 residues. CDR3 DNA sequence: TGCGCCAGCAGCCAAGAAGTAGCGGAAGTGGGCAGAACCTACGAGCAGTACTTC. Translation: CASSQEVAEVGRTYEQYF.

The chain is built from TRBV12-3 or TRBV12-4 and TRBJ1-3; D ambiguous. V was cut by 10 bases and J by 0 bases, with 10 bases left in between. This CDR3 spans 13 amino acids. The CDR3 DNA reads TGTGCCACCCAGGAAAACTCTGGAAACACCATATATTTT. This codes for CATQENSGNTIYF.

The CDR3 loop reads CASSYQGPGQGDGKLFF. CDR3 DNA sequence: TGTGCCAGCAGTTACCAAGGACCGGGACAGGGGGACGGAAAACTGTTTTTT. The genes are TRBV6-2 or TRBV6-3 and TRBJ1-4, with 11 bases fitting TRBD1. This CDR3 is 17 amino acids long. V lost 2 bases and J lost 10; bases outside the gene matches: 12. Germline CDR1 MNHEY, CDR2 SVGEGT.

This chain joins TRBV15 and TRBJ1-2; 8 bases align to TRBD1. J gave up 1 base and V 1 base, and 2 bases lay outside the gene matches. From germline, CDR1 is LNHNV and CDR2 YYDKDF (reference sequence). The length of the CDR3 is 15 residues. CDR3 amino acids: CATSRGTGFNYGYTF. In DNA, the CDR3 is TGTGCCACCAGCAGAGGGACAGGGTTTAACTATGGCTACACCTTC.

This sequence joins TRBV24-1 and TRBJ2-1, with D tentatively TRBD1 (5 bases). The CDR3 covers 16 residues. Trimming cost V 3 bases and J 0 bases, with 11 bases left between them. The germline V gene encodes CDR1 KGHDR and CDR2 SFDVKD. CDR3 sequence reads: CATSDVQGSSYNEQFF. Here the CDR3 DNA reads TGTGCCACCAGTGATGTTCAGGGCAGCTCCTACAATGAGCAGTTCTTC.

The chain couples TRBV7-8 to TRBJ1-1, with a tentative D call TRBD1 (6 bases). The ends were cut back, 0 bases at V and 4 bases at J, with 12 bases in the middle. Per the germline V gene, CDR1 is SGHVS and CDR2 is FQNEAQ. This CDR3 comprises 15 residues. CDR3 nucleotides: TGTGCCAGCAGCTTAGCAAGGGGGGGGAGCACTGAAGCTTTCTTT. Translated, it gives CASSLARGGSTEAFF.

The V and J genes are TRBV11-1 and TRBJ2-7; 8 bases are shared with TRBD2. The CDR3 spans 14 residues. Germline V gene lookup returns CDR1 SGHAT and CDR2 FQDESV (reference sequence). J was trimmed by 3 bases and V by 6 bases; bases with no gene match: 7. Here the CDR3 DNA reads TGTGCCAGCAGTCCTAACGGGGGGGTCTACGAGCAGTACTTC. Protein product: CASSPNGGVYEQYF.

A single count supports this clone. The CDR3 reads CARGDSYEQYF. The CDR3 DNA reads TGCGCCAGAGGAGACAGCTACGAGCAGTACTTC. The genes are TRBV10-1 and TRBJ2-7; the D gene is possibly TRBD1 (5 bases). This CDR3 spans 11 amino acids. Germline V CDR1 and CDR2: WNHNN, SYGVQD (reference sequence). V lost 9 bases, J lost 3 bases, and 9 bases lay in between.

The chain recombines TRBV7-9 with TRBJ2-5; 10 nucleotides match TRBD1. The CDR3 has 14 residues. The germline CDR1 and CDR2 sequences are SEHNR and FQNEAQ (reference sequence). J lost 4 bases, V lost 3 bases, and 2 bases had no gene match. The CDR3 loop is CASSLDRGAETQYF. The CDR3 nucleotides read TGTGCCAGCAGCTTGGACAGGGGGGCAGAGACCCAGTACTTC.

V and J are TRBV11-3 and TRBJ2-2; tentative D call: TRBD1 (5 bases). The germline gives CDR1 SGHNT, CDR2 YENEEA. The CDR3 is 15 residues long. The V gene lost 2 bases and the J gene lost 3 bases, with 10 bases spanning the gap. The DNA of the CDR3 is TGTGCCAGCAGCTTAAGGGGATTGGACACCGGGGAGCTGTTTTTT. It encodes CASSLRGLDTGELFF.

DNA of the CDR3: TGCAGCGTTGAAGATGGAGGGAGGGCCAATGAGCAGTTCTTC. Its protein product is CSVEDGGRANEQFF. V gene TRBV29-1 combines with J gene TRBJ2-1; 7 bases match TRBD2. The germline CDR1 and CDR2 sequences are SQVTM and ANQGSEA. This CDR3 spans 14 amino acids. V lost 0 bases and J lost 6; bases outside the gene matches: 5.

The rearrangement links TRBV14 to TRBJ2-5; tentatively, D is TRBD2 (5 bases). The germline CDR1 and CDR2 sequences are SGHDN and FVKESK. The CDR3 is made up of 15 amino acids. V lost 1 base to trimming and J lost 2 bases, with 11 bases between them. The CDR3 loop is CASSQVSGRQETQYF. CDR3 coding DNA: TGTGCCAGCAGCCAAGTCAGCGGAAGACAAGAGACCCAGTACTTC.

The chain uses TRBV4-3 and TRBJ2-2, with D possibly TRBD2 on 5 matching bases. This CDR3 has 17 residues. In germline, CDR1 is LGHNA, CDR2 YSLEER. V was cut by 0 bases and J by 3 bases, with 14 bases left in between. CDR3 protein: CASSQEPPPGDTGELFF. CDR3 DNA sequence: TGCGCCAGCAGCCAAGAACCCCCACCCGGGGACACCGGGGAGCTGTTTTTT.

The chain is built from TRBV14 and TRBJ2-1; maybe TRBD2 (6 bases). Trimming left V 2 bases short and J 6 bases short, with 11 bases between. The germline V gene encodes CDR1 SGHDN and CDR2 FVKESK. The CDR3 contains 14 residues. The CDR3 bases are TGTGCCAGCAGCCAACAGGGACTGATCAATGAGCAGTTCTTC. Translating gives CASSQQGLINEQFF.

The chain recombines TRBV19 with TRBJ2-1, with 10 bases identical to TRBD1. Germline CDR1 and CDR2: LNHDA and SQIVND (reference sequence). V lost 2 bases to trimming and J lost 9 bases; unmatched junction nucleotides: 10. The CDR3 spans 16 residues. The CDR3 here is CASSITLGTGEVEQFF. CDR3 DNA sequence: TGTGCCAGTAGTATAACCCTCGGGACAGGGGAGGTTGAGCAGTTCTTC.

V and J are TRBV4-1 and TRBJ1-2; unclear D gene. V shed 0 bases and J shed 5 bases, with 13 bases lying between them. Germline values: CDR1 MGHRA, CDR2 YSYEKL. The CDR3 is 15 amino acids. The CDR3 sequence: CASSQEGRMWYGYTF. CDR3 sequence (DNA): TGCGCCAGCAGCCAAGAAGGGAGGATGTGGTATGGCTACACCTTC.